Listed below are T cell receptor beta chains from one sample, sequenced in a study of T cell responses to AZD1222 COVID-19 vaccine. TCRdb's table, derived via immunoSEQ multiplex PCR, lists solely in-frame clones and lacks some. Of around 130,000 clones in the sample, about 90% were seen once. Specimen: peripheral blood, collected on day 0 of AZD1222 vaccination. The receptors were sampled from an adult in good health. Each CDR3 is given with its conserved first and last residue. A D gene is named only where the DNA matches it firmly. A clone size is listed for some rows: how often the clone was seen (once, few, many), or a class if it is expanded.

CDR3 protein: CASSGTGPVSGANVLTF
CDR3 DNA: TGTGCCAGCAGCGGGACAGGTCCGGTCTCTGGGGCCAACGTCCTGACTTTC
clone size: -
D gene: TRBD1
J gene: TRBJ2-6
V gene: TRBV9

CDR3 protein: CASSQDSGQPQHF
CDR3 DNA: TGTGCCAGCAGCCAAGATTCGGGTCAGCCCCAGCATTTT
clone size: -
D gene: -
J gene: TRBJ1-5
V gene: TRBV4-2

CDR3 protein: CASSVNRDFGPPLHF
CDR3 DNA: TGTGCCAGCAGCGTCAACCGGGACTTCGGGCCACCCCTCCACTTT
clone size: -
D gene: -
J gene: TRBJ1-6
V gene: TRBV7-2

CDR3 protein: CASSLDRASGGYTF
CDR3 DNA: TGTGCCAGCAGCTTAGACAGGGCCTCAGGGGGCTACACCTTC
clone size: -
D gene: -
J gene: TRBJ1-2
V gene: TRBV11-2

CDR3 protein: CASSEGGYNEKLFF
CDR3 DNA: TGTGCCAGCAGTGAGGGAGGGTATAATGAAAAACTGTTTTTT
clone size: once
D gene: -
J gene: TRBJ1-4
V gene: TRBV2

CDR3 protein: CATSDPWGGAYGYTF
CDR3 DNA: TGTGCCACCAGTGACCCCTGGGGGGGAGCTTATGGCTACACCTTC
clone size: -
D gene: -
J gene: TRBJ1-2
V gene: TRBV24-1

CDR3 protein: CASSQVSGVLVF
CDR3 DNA: TGTGCCAGCAGCCAAGTTAGCGGAGTTCTGGTCTTC
clone size: -
D gene: -
J gene: TRBJ1-6
V gene: TRBV3-1/TRBV3-2

CDR3 protein: CASSLTGREQYF
CDR3 DNA: TGTGCCAGCAGCTTAACGGGTCGCGAGCAGTACTTC
clone size: -
D gene: -
J gene: TRBJ2-7
V gene: TRBV13

CDR3 protein: CASSLREKLFF
CDR3 DNA: TGTGCCAGCAGCTTAAGAGAAAAACTGTTTTTT
clone size: -
D gene: -
J gene: TRBJ1-4
V gene: TRBV5-5

CDR3 protein: CASSLQGYHTEAFF
CDR3 DNA: TGTGCCAGCAGCTTACAGGGTTATCACACTGAAGCTTTCTTT
clone size: -
D gene: -
J gene: TRBJ1-1
V gene: TRBV5-6

CDR3 protein: CASSYSRSSGANVLTF
CDR3 DNA: TGTGCCAGCAGTTACTCGCGAAGCTCTGGGGCCAACGTCCTGACTTTC
clone size: -
D gene: -
J gene: TRBJ2-6
V gene: TRBV6-5

CDR3 protein: CASSSPGVHYGYTF
CDR3 DNA: TGTGCCAGCAGCTCCCCAGGGGTCCACTATGGCTACACCTTC
clone size: -
D gene: -
J gene: TRBJ1-2
V gene: TRBV7-9

CDR3 protein: CASSSISGQGPYGYTF
CDR3 DNA: TGTGCCAGCAGTTCAATATCCGGACAGGGGCCCTATGGCTACACCTTC
clone size: -
D gene: TRBD1
J gene: TRBJ1-2
V gene: TRBV28

CDR3 protein: CASSGAGYNEQFF
CDR3 DNA: TGTGCCAGCAGCGGGGCGGGATACAATGAGCAGTTCTTC
clone size: -
D gene: -
J gene: TRBJ2-1
V gene: TRBV11-3

CDR3 protein: CAVGLRRAGELFF
CDR3 DNA: -
clone size: -
D gene: -
J gene: TRBJ2-2
V gene: TRBV30

CDR3 protein: CASSRNTGELFF
CDR3 DNA: TGCGCCAGCAGTCGGAACACCGGGGAGCTGTTTTTT
clone size: -
D gene: -
J gene: TRBJ2-2
V gene: TRBV10-1

CDR3 protein: CASRPRMQGSYEQYF
CDR3 DNA: TGTGCCAGCAGGCCCAGGATGCAGGGTTCCTACGAGCAGTACTTC
clone size: -
D gene: -
J gene: TRBJ2-7
V gene: TRBV11-2

CDR3 protein: CASSFEPFGTDTQYF
CDR3 DNA: TGCGCCAGCAGCTTCGAGCCCTTCGGCACAGATACGCAGTATTTT
clone size: -
D gene: -
J gene: TRBJ2-3
V gene: TRBV5-1

CDR3 protein: CASTTGVPYNEQFF
CDR3 DNA: TGTGCCAGTACTACGGGAGTCCCCTACAATGAGCAGTTCTTC
clone size: -
D gene: -
J gene: TRBJ2-1
V gene: TRBV19

CDR3 protein: CASSLATGLAGGWTGELFF
CDR3 DNA: TGTGCCAGCAGCTTGGCCACGGGACTAGCGGGAGGTTGGACCGGGGAGCTGTTTTTT
clone size: -
D gene: TRBD2
J gene: TRBJ2-2
V gene: TRBV5-4

CDR3 protein: CASSLVGLEQYF
CDR3 DNA: TGTGCCAGCAGCTTGGTAGGGCTCGAGCAGTACTTC
clone size: -
D gene: -
J gene: TRBJ2-7
V gene: TRBV5-5

CDR3 protein: CASRPGLADKEYF
CDR3 DNA: TGTGCCAGCAGACCCGGACTAGCGGACAAGGAGTACTTC
clone size: once
D gene: TRBD2
J gene: TRBJ2-7
V gene: TRBV6-5

CDR3 protein: CASKETGGSDTIYF
CDR3 DNA: TGTGCCAGCAAAGAGACAGGGGGCTCAGACACCATATATTTT
clone size: -
D gene: TRBD1
J gene: TRBJ1-3
V gene: TRBV6-5

CDR3 protein: CASSYATSGFYEQYF
CDR3 DNA: TGTGCCAGCAGTTACGCGACTAGCGGGTTCTACGAGCAGTACTTC
clone size: -
D gene: TRBD2
J gene: TRBJ2-7
V gene: TRBV6-5

CDR3 protein: CASSPTAGPQPQHF
CDR3 DNA: TGTGCCAGCAGCCCGACAGCCGGCCCTCAGCCCCAGCATTTT
clone size: -
D gene: -
J gene: TRBJ1-5
V gene: TRBV7-6

CDR3 protein: CASSQDRTSYNEQFF
CDR3 DNA: TGTGCCAGCAGCCAAGATCGGACCTCCTACAATGAGCAGTTCTTC
clone size: -
D gene: -
J gene: TRBJ2-1
V gene: TRBV4-2

CDR3 protein: CASSLGGNTGELFF
CDR3 DNA: TGTGCCAGCAGCTTAGGCGGGAACACCGGGGAGCTGTTTTTT
clone size: -
D gene: -
J gene: TRBJ2-2
V gene: TRBV7-2

CDR3 protein: CASSQALSPLHF
CDR3 DNA: TGTGCCAGCAGCCAAGCCCTTTCACCCCTCCACTTT
clone size: -
D gene: -
J gene: TRBJ1-6
V gene: TRBV3-1/TRBV3-2

CDR3 protein: CASSYSFVGSPLHF
CDR3 DNA: TGTGCCAGCAGTTACTCGTTTGTTGGATCACCCCTCCACTTT
clone size: -
D gene: -
J gene: TRBJ1-6
V gene: TRBV6-5

CDR3 protein: CASSLDWTPRRGYNEQFF
CDR3 DNA: TGTGCCAGCAGCTTGGACTGGACTCCAAGGAGGGGATACAATGAGCAGTTCTTC
clone size: -
D gene: -
J gene: TRBJ2-1
V gene: TRBV5-5

CDR3 protein: CASSSLAGGTSYEQYF
CDR3 DNA: TGTGCCAGCAGTTCACTAGCGGGAGGAACCTCCTACGAGCAGTACTTC
clone size: -
D gene: TRBD2
J gene: TRBJ2-7
V gene: TRBV28

CDR3 protein: CASSHRVETQYF
CDR3 DNA: TGTGCCAGCAGTCACAGGGTTGAGACCCAGTACTTC
clone size: -
D gene: -
J gene: TRBJ2-5
V gene: TRBV28

CDR3 protein: CAWTGANTGELFF
CDR3 DNA: TGTGCCTGGACCGGTGCGAACACCGGGGAGCTGTTTTTT
clone size: -
D gene: -
J gene: TRBJ2-2
V gene: TRBV30

CDR3 protein: CASSPRATEAFF
CDR3 DNA: TGTGCCAGCAGCCCGAGGGCCACTGAAGCTTTCTTT
clone size: once
D gene: -
J gene: TRBJ1-1
V gene: TRBV7-9

CDR3 protein: CASSQGLGTSGEQYF
CDR3 DNA: TGTGCCAGCAGCCAAGGTTTGGGGACTAGCGGCGAGCAGTACTTC
clone size: -
D gene: TRBD2
J gene: TRBJ2-7
V gene: TRBV3-1/TRBV3-2

CDR3 protein: CASSFGGPHQPQHF
CDR3 DNA: TGCGCCAGCAGCTTTGGGGGTCCCCATCAGCCCCAGCATTTT
clone size: -
D gene: -
J gene: TRBJ1-5
V gene: TRBV5-1

CDR3 protein: CASSHRGVNTEAFF
CDR3 DNA: TGTGCCAGCAGCCACCGAGGGGTGAACACTGAAGCTTTCTTT
clone size: -
D gene: -
J gene: TRBJ1-1
V gene: TRBV14

CDR3 protein: CASSQERGSSYNSPLHF
CDR3 DNA: TGTGCCAGCAGCCAAGAGAGGGGGAGCTCCTATAATTCACCCCTCCACTTT
clone size: once
D gene: -
J gene: TRBJ1-6
V gene: TRBV14

CDR3 protein: CASISSTTGYTF
CDR3 DNA: TGTGCCAGCATCTCTTCCACAACAGGCTACACCTTC
clone size: -
D gene: -
J gene: TRBJ1-2
V gene: TRBV6-5

CDR3 protein: CASSPGTGGRGYTF
CDR3 DNA: TGTGCCAGCAGTCCCGGGACAGGGGGCAGGGGCTACACCTTC
clone size: -
D gene: TRBD1
J gene: TRBJ1-2
V gene: TRBV6-4

CDR3 protein: CASSLLQSTGELFF
CDR3 DNA: TGTGCCAGCAGCTTACTTCAGAGCACCGGGGAGCTGTTTTTT
clone size: -
D gene: -
J gene: TRBJ2-2
V gene: TRBV7-2

CDR3 protein: CASSVGAGKDGNTIYF
CDR3 DNA: TGTGCCAGCAGCGTAGGGGCAGGGAAGGATGGAAACACCATATATTTT
clone size: -
D gene: -
J gene: TRBJ1-3
V gene: TRBV9

CDR3 protein: CASSEAGGQPQHF
CDR3 DNA: TGTGCCAGCAGTGAGGCGGGGGGACAGCCCCAGCATTTT
clone size: -
D gene: -
J gene: TRBJ1-5
V gene: TRBV6-1

CDR3 protein: CASSRGGADTEAFF
CDR3 DNA: TGTGCCAGTAGTAGAGGGGGCGCGGACACTGAAGCTTTCTTT
clone size: -
D gene: TRBD1
J gene: TRBJ1-1
V gene: TRBV19

CDR3 protein: CSVGLAGAETQYF
CDR3 DNA: TGCAGCGTTGGACTAGCGGGAGCGGAGACCCAGTACTTC
clone size: -
D gene: TRBD2
J gene: TRBJ2-5
V gene: TRBV29-1

CDR3 protein: CAWARVGTEAFF
CDR3 DNA: TGTGCCTGGGCCAGGGTGGGTACTGAAGCTTTCTTT
clone size: -
D gene: -
J gene: TRBJ1-1
V gene: TRBV30

CDR3 protein: CASRLQGDVSPLHF
CDR3 DNA: TGTGCCAGCAGACTCCAGGGAGACGTTTCACCCCTCCACTTT
clone size: -
D gene: -
J gene: TRBJ1-6
V gene: TRBV6-5

CDR3 protein: CASNRGINTEAFF
CDR3 DNA: TGTGCCAGCAACAGGGGCATAAACACTGAAGCTTTCTTT
clone size: -
D gene: TRBD1
J gene: TRBJ1-1
V gene: TRBV6-5

CDR3 protein: CASSESGARGDEQFF
CDR3 DNA: TGCGCCAGCAGTGAGTCGGGGGCCCGTGGGGATGAGCAGTTCTTC
clone size: -
D gene: -
J gene: TRBJ2-1
V gene: TRBV10-1

CDR3 protein: CASGPGVGEQFF
CDR3 DNA: TGTGCCAGCGGGCCGGGGGTCGGTGAGCAGTTCTTC
clone size: -
D gene: -
J gene: TRBJ2-1
V gene: TRBV6-5

CDR3 protein: CASSHRPDAADTQYF
CDR3 DNA: TGTGCCAGCAGCCACAGGCCGGATGCTGCAGATACGCAGTATTTT
clone size: -
D gene: -
J gene: TRBJ2-3
V gene: TRBV6-5

CDR3 protein: CASALSSADTQYF
CDR3 DNA: TGCGCCAGCGCCCTATCAAGCGCGGATACGCAGTATTTT
clone size: -
D gene: -
J gene: TRBJ2-3
V gene: TRBV5-1

CDR3 protein: CASSLGGLSSYNEQFF
CDR3 DNA: TGCGCCAGCAGCTTGGGGGGCTTGAGCTCCTACAATGAGCAGTTCTTC
clone size: -
D gene: -
J gene: TRBJ2-1
V gene: TRBV5-1

CDR3 protein: CASSEGQNYGYTF
CDR3 DNA: TGTGCCAGCAGTGAAGGGCAGAACTATGGCTACACCTTC
clone size: -
D gene: -
J gene: TRBJ1-2
V gene: TRBV25-1